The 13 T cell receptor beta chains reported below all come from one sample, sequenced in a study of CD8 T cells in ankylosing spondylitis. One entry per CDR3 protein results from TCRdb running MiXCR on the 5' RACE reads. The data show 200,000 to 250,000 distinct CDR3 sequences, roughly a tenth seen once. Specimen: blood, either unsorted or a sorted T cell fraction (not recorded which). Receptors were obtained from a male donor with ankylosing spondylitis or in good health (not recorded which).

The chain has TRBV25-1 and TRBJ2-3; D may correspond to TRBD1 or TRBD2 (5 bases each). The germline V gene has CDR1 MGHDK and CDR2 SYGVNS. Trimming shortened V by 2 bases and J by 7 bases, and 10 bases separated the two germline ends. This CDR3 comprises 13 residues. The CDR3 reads CASSEQGVNTQYF. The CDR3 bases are TGTGCCAGCAGTGAACAGGGAGTAAATACGCAGTATTTT.

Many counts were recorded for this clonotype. Here the CDR3 DNA reads TGTGCCATCACCTACACAGGGGGCAGAAACTATGGCTACACCTTC. This sequence encodes CAITYTGGRNYGYTF. J is TRBJ1-2 and V is TRBV10-3, with 9 bases lining up with TRBD1. Germline V lookup: CDR1 ENHRY, CDR2 SYGVKD. V dropped 7 bases and J dropped 2; count of bases not matched to a gene: 8. This CDR3 has 15 residues.

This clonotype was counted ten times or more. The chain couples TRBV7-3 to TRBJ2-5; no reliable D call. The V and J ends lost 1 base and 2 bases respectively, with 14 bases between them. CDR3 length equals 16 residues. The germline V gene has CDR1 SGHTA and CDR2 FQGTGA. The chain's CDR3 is CASSLNAREVQETQYF. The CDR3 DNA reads TGTGCCAGCAGCTTAAACGCCCGAGAGGTACAAGAGACCCAGTACTTC.

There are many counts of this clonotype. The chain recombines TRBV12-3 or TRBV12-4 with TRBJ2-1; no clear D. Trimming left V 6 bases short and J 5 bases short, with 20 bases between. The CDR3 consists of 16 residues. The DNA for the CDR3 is TGTGCCAGCAGCCTACGGACGCGTGCTGCGCACAATGAGCAGTTCTTC. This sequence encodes CASSLRTRAAHNEQFF.

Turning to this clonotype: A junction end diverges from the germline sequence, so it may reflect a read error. The CDR3 nucleotides are TGCAGCGCTGGGGGTGAGGAGAGCCAGTACTTC. Translating gives CSAGGEESQYF. The V gene is TRBV29-1, the J gene TRBJ2-5; perhaps D is TRBD1 or TRBD2 (5 bases each). Germline CDR1 reads SQVTM; CDR2 reads ANQGSEA. There are 11 residues in the CDR3.

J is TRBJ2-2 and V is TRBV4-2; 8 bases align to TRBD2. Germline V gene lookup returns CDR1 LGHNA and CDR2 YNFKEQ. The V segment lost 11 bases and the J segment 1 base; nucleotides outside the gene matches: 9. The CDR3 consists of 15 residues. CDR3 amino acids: CASQARGENTGELFF. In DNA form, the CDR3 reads TGTGCCTCGCAGGCGCGGGGGGAGAACACCGGGGAGCTGTTTTTT.

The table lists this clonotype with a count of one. The CDR3 DNA follows: TGTGCCAGCAGCCAAAGGGAAGGTAACTATGGCTACACCTTC. Its translation: CASSQREGNYGYTF. V is TRBV3-1 and J is TRBJ1-2; D is unresolved. V lost 2 bases and J 1 base, leaving 8 bases between the germline ends. This CDR3 contains 14 residues. Germline V gene data show CDR1 as LGHDT and CDR2 as YNNKEL (reference sequence).

CDR3 sequence reads: CASSLTGPSSYNEQFF. The CDR3 nucleotides are TGTGCCAGCAGTTTAACCGGGCCCTCCTCCTACAATGAGCAGTTCTTC. J is TRBJ2-1 and V is TRBV27; D remains ambiguous. Germline values: CDR1 MNHEY, CDR2 SMNVEV (reference sequence). The germline V and J ends were trimmed by 2 bases and 0 bases, with 11 bases remaining between them. The CDR3 contains 16 residues.

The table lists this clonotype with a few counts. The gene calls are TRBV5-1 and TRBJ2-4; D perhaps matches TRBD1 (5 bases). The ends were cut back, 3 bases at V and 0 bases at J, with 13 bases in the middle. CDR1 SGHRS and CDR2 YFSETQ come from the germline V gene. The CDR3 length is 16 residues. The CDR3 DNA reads TGCGCCAGCAGCTCTTCGACAGACCTAGCCAAAAACATTCAGTACTTC. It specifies CASSSSTDLAKNIQYF.

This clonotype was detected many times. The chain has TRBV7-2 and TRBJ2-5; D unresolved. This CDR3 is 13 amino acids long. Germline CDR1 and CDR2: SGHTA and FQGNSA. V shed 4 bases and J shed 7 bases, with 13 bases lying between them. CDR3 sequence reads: CASSSGTKGTQYF. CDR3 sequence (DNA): TGTGCCAGCAGCTCCGGTACTAAGGGGACCCAGTACTTC.

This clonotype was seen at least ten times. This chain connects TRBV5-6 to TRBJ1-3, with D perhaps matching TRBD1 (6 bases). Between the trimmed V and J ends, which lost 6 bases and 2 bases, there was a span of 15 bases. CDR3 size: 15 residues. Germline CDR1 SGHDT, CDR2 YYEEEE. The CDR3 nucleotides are TGTGCCAGCACCGACAACAGGGTGACTGGAAACACCATATATTTT. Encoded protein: CASTDNRVTGNTIYF.

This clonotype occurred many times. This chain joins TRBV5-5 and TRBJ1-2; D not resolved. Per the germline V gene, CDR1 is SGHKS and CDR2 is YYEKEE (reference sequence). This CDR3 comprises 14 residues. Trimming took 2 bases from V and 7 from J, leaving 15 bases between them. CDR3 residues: CASSLRSDGPGYTF. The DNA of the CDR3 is TGTGCCAGCAGCTTACGCTCTGACGGGCCTGGCTACACCTTC.

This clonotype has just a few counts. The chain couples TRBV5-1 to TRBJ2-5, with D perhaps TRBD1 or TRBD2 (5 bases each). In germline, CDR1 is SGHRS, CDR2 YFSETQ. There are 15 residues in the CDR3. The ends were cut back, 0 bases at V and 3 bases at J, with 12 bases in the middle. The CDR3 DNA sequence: TGCGCCAGCAGCTTGGGGGGGTCTTTAAAAGAGACCCAGTACTTC. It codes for CASSLGGSLKETQYF.